Listed below are T cell receptor beta chains from one sample, sequenced in a study of blood T cell repertoires in COVID-19. Using immunoSEQ multiplex PCR, the repertoire was profiled, and TCRdb retains in-frame clones only, with some absent. The table includes around 250,000 clones, around 83% detected once. The source material was PBMCs or T cells enriched from blood (not recorded which). Receptors were obtained from a man between 40 and 49 years old who had been exposed to COVID-19. The CDR3 runs from the conserved cysteine through the conserved F or W. The D gene is left open where the match is weak. Only part of the rows carry a size: once, few, many, or a class if the clone is expanded.

j_gene: TRBJ1-6; abundance: few; v_gene: TRBV5-4; d_gene: .; CDR3aa: CASSLGGSNSPLHF; CDR3nt: TGTGCCAGCAGCCTAGGAGGGAGTAATTCACCCCTCCACTTT
j_gene: TRBJ2-7; abundance: .; v_gene: TRBV9; d_gene: TRBD2; CDR3aa: CASSLPRWTSIVCEQYF; CDR3nt: TGTGCCAGCAGCCTACCCCGGTGGACTAGTATAGTGTGTGAGCAGTACTTC
j_gene: TRBJ1-2; abundance: few; v_gene: TRBV3-1/TRBV3-2; d_gene: .; CDR3aa: CASSRLRVADGYTF; CDR3nt: TGTGCCAGCAGCCGACTGAGGGTGGCGGATGGCTACACCTTC
j_gene: TRBJ2-7; abundance: .; v_gene: TRBV27; d_gene: TRBD2; CDR3aa: CASSLGGSLYEQYF; CDR3nt: TGTGCCAGCAGTTTAGGCGGGAGTCTCTACGAGCAGTACTTC
j_gene: TRBJ2-1; abundance: .; v_gene: TRBV4-1; d_gene: .; CDR3aa: CASSRNREGAYNEQFF; CDR3nt: TGCGCCAGCAGCCGCAACAGGGAGGGTGCCTACAATGAGCAGTTCTTC
j_gene: TRBJ1-2; abundance: .; v_gene: TRBV9; d_gene: .; CDR3aa: CASSQKTGNYGYTF; CDR3nt: TGTGCCAGCAGTCAGAAGACGGGGAACTATGGCTACACCTTC
j_gene: TRBJ2-5; abundance: .; v_gene: TRBV11-1; d_gene: TRBD2; CDR3aa: CASSFNLGTRETQYF; CDR3nt: TGTGCCAGCAGCTTTAACCTTGGGACTAGGGAGACCCAGTACTTC
j_gene: TRBJ1-3; abundance: few; v_gene: TRBV10-3; d_gene: .; CDR3aa: CAISDERTRGNTIYF; CDR3nt: TGTGCCATCAGTGATGAGCGGACTCGGGGAAACACCATATATTTT
j_gene: TRBJ2-5; abundance: few; v_gene: TRBV2; d_gene: .; CDR3aa: CATLGLLETQYF; CDR3nt: TGTGCCACCCTGGGCTTGTTGGAGACCCAGTACTTC
j_gene: TRBJ1-4; abundance: .; v_gene: TRBV7-9; d_gene: .; CDR3aa: CASSLSWQGNEKLFF; CDR3nt: TGTGCCAGCAGCTTATCCTGGCAGGGCAATGAAAAACTGTTTTTT
j_gene: TRBJ2-1; abundance: .; v_gene: TRBV7-9; d_gene: TRBD2; CDR3aa: CASSPGLAGARDEQFF; CDR3nt: TGTGCCAGCAGCCCGGGACTAGCGGGAGCTAGAGATGAGCAGTTCTTC
j_gene: TRBJ2-7; abundance: once; v_gene: TRBV7-9; d_gene: .; CDR3aa: CASSLGSSLYEQYF; CDR3nt: TGTGCCAGCAGCTTGGGCAGCTCCCTCTACGAGCAGTACTTC
j_gene: TRBJ1-3; abundance: few; v_gene: TRBV5-1; d_gene: .; CDR3aa: CASSLRGGNSGNTIYF; CDR3nt: TGCGCCAGCAGCTTGCGGGGTGGGAACTCTGGAAACACCATATATTTT
j_gene: TRBJ2-7; abundance: .; v_gene: TRBV3-1/TRBV3-2; d_gene: TRBD1; CDR3aa: CASSPNRDREQYF; CDR3nt: TGTGCCAGCAGCCCAAACCGGGACAGGGAGCAGTACTTC
j_gene: TRBJ2-1; abundance: .; v_gene: TRBV14; d_gene: .; CDR3aa: CASSQDEGAYYNEQFF; CDR3nt: TGTGCCAGCAGCCAAGATGAAGGAGCCTACTACAATGAGCAGTTCTTC
j_gene: TRBJ2-1; abundance: .; v_gene: TRBV7-9; d_gene: .; CDR3aa: CASSLSERVNEQFF; CDR3nt: TGTGCCAGCAGCTTAAGTGAGAGGGTGAATGAGCAGTTCTTC
j_gene: TRBJ2-7; abundance: .; v_gene: TRBV23-1; d_gene: TRBD2; CDR3aa: CASSQSTGESGRALNF; CDR3nt: TGCGCCAGCAGTCAATCGACAGGGGAGAGCGGGAGGGCCCTCAACTTC
j_gene: TRBJ1-5; abundance: .; v_gene: TRBV15; d_gene: .; CDR3aa: CATSRDDPQGRLWQPQHF; CDR3nt: TGTGCCACCAGCAGAGACGACCCGCAGGGCCGACTTTGGCAGCCCCAGCATTTT
j_gene: TRBJ2-7; abundance: .; v_gene: TRBV2; d_gene: TRBD2; CDR3aa: CASSPSGRALSYEQYF; CDR3nt: TGTGCCAGCAGTCCTAGCGGGAGGGCCCTCTCCTACGAGCAGTACTTC
j_gene: TRBJ2-5; abundance: .; v_gene: TRBV5-1; d_gene: .; CDR3aa: CASSSDREGETQYF; CDR3nt: TGCGCCAGCAGCTCGGACAGGGAGGGTGAGACCCAGTACTTC
j_gene: TRBJ1-2; abundance: .; v_gene: TRBV9; d_gene: TRBD1; CDR3aa: CASSAGTATSYGYTF; CDR3nt: TGTGCCAGCAGCGCCGGGACAGCTACCTCCTATGGCTACACCTTC
j_gene: TRBJ1-1; abundance: .; v_gene: TRBV5-6; d_gene: TRBD1; CDR3aa: CASRTGGREAFF; CDR3nt: TGTGCCAGCCGGACAGGTGGGAGGGAAGCTTTCTTT
j_gene: TRBJ2-5; abundance: .; v_gene: TRBV5-4; d_gene: TRBD1; CDR3aa: CASSANLPGTANEETQYF; CDR3nt: TGTGCCAGCAGCGCTAACCTACCCGGGACAGCGAATGAAGAGACCCAGTACTTC
j_gene: TRBJ1-6; abundance: .; v_gene: TRBV3-1/TRBV3-2; d_gene: TRBD1; CDR3aa: CASSVGQGPSPLHF; CDR3nt: TGTGCCAGCAGCGTCGGACAGGGGCCCTCACCCCTCCACTTT
j_gene: TRBJ2-1; abundance: .; v_gene: TRBV4-1; d_gene: .; CDR3aa: CASSLLGTTYNEQFF; CDR3nt: TGCGCCAGCAGCCTCCTTGGAACTACCTACAATGAGCAGTTCTTC
j_gene: TRBJ2-7; abundance: .; v_gene: TRBV7-9; d_gene: TRBD2; CDR3aa: CASSQRLAASYEQYF; CDR3nt: TGTGCCAGCAGCCAAAGACTAGCGGCATCCTACGAGCAGTACTTC
j_gene: TRBJ2-7; abundance: .; v_gene: TRBV9; d_gene: .; CDR3aa: CASSASGGYEQYF; CDR3nt: TGTGCCAGCAGCGCCTCTGGGGGGTACGAGCAGTACTTC
j_gene: TRBJ2-2; abundance: .; v_gene: TRBV5-1; d_gene: TRBD1; CDR3aa: CASSRGTANTGELFF; CDR3nt: TGCGCCAGCAGCCGAGGGACAGCGAACACCGGGGAGCTGTTTTTT
j_gene: TRBJ1-4; abundance: once; v_gene: TRBV5-1; d_gene: .; CDR3aa: CASSLEGYRDEKLFF; CDR3nt: TGCGCCAGCAGCTTGGAGGGCTACAGGGATGAAAAACTGTTTTTT
j_gene: TRBJ2-3; abundance: .; v_gene: TRBV4-2; d_gene: .; CDR3aa: CASSQEFRGTDTQYF; CDR3nt: TGTGCCAGCAGCCAAGAGTTCCGCGGGACAGATACGCAGTATTTT
j_gene: TRBJ2-2; abundance: few; v_gene: TRBV7-9; d_gene: .; CDR3aa: CASSHTTRGLAITGELFF; CDR3nt: TGTGCCAGCAGCCACACCACCCGAGGATTAGCGATCACCGGGGAGCTGTTTTTT
j_gene: TRBJ1-6; abundance: .; v_gene: TRBV7-9; d_gene: TRBD1; CDR3aa: CASSYRDRKNSPLHF; CDR3nt: TGTGCCAGCAGCTACCGGGACAGAAAAAATTCACCCCTCCACTTT
j_gene: TRBJ1-1; abundance: .; v_gene: TRBV24-1; d_gene: .; CDR3aa: CATRGSMNTEAFF; CDR3nt: TGTGCCACCCGGGGATCCATGAACACTGAAGCTTTCTTT
j_gene: TRBJ2-4; abundance: once; v_gene: TRBV13; d_gene: .; CDR3aa: CASSYRADGAIQYF; CDR3nt: TGTGCCAGCAGTTACAGGGCGGACGGGGCGATTCAGTACTTC
j_gene: TRBJ1-4; abundance: .; v_gene: TRBV2; d_gene: .; CDR3aa: CASSIGGSTNEKLFF; CDR3nt: TGTGCCAGCAGTATTGGCGGCTCAACTAATGAAAAACTGTTTTTT
j_gene: TRBJ2-7; abundance: .; v_gene: TRBV29-1; d_gene: .; CDR3aa: CSTMSEQSSYEQYF; CDR3nt: TGCAGCACCATGTCAGAACAGAGCTCCTACGAGCAGTACTTC
j_gene: TRBJ1-1; abundance: .; v_gene: TRBV11-3; d_gene: .; CDR3aa: CASSLVRGSEAFF; CDR3nt: TGTGCCAGCAGCTTAGTACGGGGTTCTGAAGCTTTCTTT
j_gene: TRBJ2-1; abundance: .; v_gene: TRBV30; d_gene: TRBD2; CDR3aa: CAWSSGRALNEQFF; CDR3nt: TGTGCCTGGAGTAGCGGGAGGGCCTTAAATGAGCAGTTCTTC
j_gene: TRBJ2-1; abundance: .; v_gene: TRBV12-5; d_gene: .; CDR3aa: CASAPDGGLRNEQFF; CDR3nt: TGTGCTAGTGCCCCAGACGGGGGGCTTAGGAATGAGCAGTTCTTC
j_gene: TRBJ1-1; abundance: .; v_gene: TRBV5-5; d_gene: TRBD1; CDR3aa: CASSRRGDRGTEAFF; CDR3nt: TGTGCCAGCAGCCGGAGGGGCGACAGGGGGACTGAAGCTTTCTTT
j_gene: TRBJ2-3; abundance: .; v_gene: TRBV7-2; d_gene: .; CDR3aa: CASSWRPLDTQYF; CDR3nt: TGTGCCAGCAGCTGGAGACCCCTGGATACGCAGTATTTT